This TCR beta chain was recovered during a study of blood T cell repertoires in COVID-19 (dated by TCRdb to about 2020). For context, the study as a whole: Samples from collaborators originated in the United States, Italy and Spain and spanned both the acute and convalescent phases of COVID-19. The material from the prospective study consisted of cDNA or gDNA derived from T cells, B-cell-depleted T cells, or PBMCs. The sample metadata nearly always contained a de-identified subject ID, COVID-19 status, age in years and sex. Where available, HLA class I and class II types were taken from metadata supplied by the sample provider and were not determined by assay-based typing. Subjects who had been exposed to COVID-19, were actively infected with it, or had recovered from it provided the deeply sampled blood TCRbeta repertoires that made up the dataset. The samples were drawn from the first 160 participants of the ongoing ImmuneRACE study and from 1,254 subjects provided by 6 global collaborators. The repertoires were released in a freely available public database meant as a resource for research on the immune response to SARS-CoV-2.

Participants in the prospective study were aged roughly 18 to 90 years, lived in 20 to 30 United States geographic areas, and enrolled through a virtual design. Cohort assignment in the prospective study relied on participant-reported clinical history from a screening survey and a study questionnaire. Recovered participants in ImmuneRACE Cohort 3 were defined as having two consecutive negative NP/OP PCR tests, clearance from a healthcare professional, or resolution of symptoms. Mobile phlebotomists in the prospective study collected whole blood, serum and a nasopharyngeal or oropharyngeal swab from every participant. Participants in the prospective study had the option to provide additional blood draws and questionnaires over a 2-month period. Prospective study blood samples were shipped either frozen or at room temperature before DNA extraction. Broader findings and caveats from the paper: The quantity of clinical and demographic metadata differed by source and by participant and was supplied without curation.

Concerning this clone: Its antigen is currently not known. Base qualities are not at hand, and no much larger clone is one base apart.

TCRbeta CDR3 regions were amplified from genomic DNA using the immunoSEQ Assay, a bias-controlled multiplex PCR. Concerning the study's data processing: The number of nucleated cells in each sample was estimated from the amplification of reference gene primers within the assay. To quantify the absolute abundance of each unique TCRbeta CDR3 rearrangement, sequence reads were collapsed and filtered. For each sample, productive Simpson clonality was calculated as the square root of Simpson's diversity index across productive rearrangements. The table was pulled from immuneACCESS by TCRdb, which kept in-frame rearrangements only. Such tables lose some clones; where checked, under half of the loss comes from unresolved V genes, and the rest has no known cause. The DNA was the basis for D and trimming; V, J and clone size are from that table. The sample includes about 250,000 clones, with approximately 90% observed a single time. The ten largest make up less than 2.5% of the sample.

The material sequenced was PBMCs or T cells enriched from blood (not recorded which). The receptor was isolated from a woman aged 18-35 years who had recovered from COVID-19.

The DNA is TGTGCCAGCTCACCAACTAGGGCAGATACGCAGTATTTT. This is translated as CASSPTRADTQYF. In this chain, TRBV18 is recombined with TRBJ2-3, and TRBD2 may be the D gene, going by 5 matching bases. The germline V gene sets CDR1 to KGHSH and CDR2 to LQKENI. Reading from cysteine to phenylalanine, the CDR3 counts 13 amino acids. Only the CDR3 portion is preserved as DNA: 39 bases, with reading frame beginning at the first base. V is cut by 2 bases and J by 4 bases, and the space between the germline ends is 7 bases.